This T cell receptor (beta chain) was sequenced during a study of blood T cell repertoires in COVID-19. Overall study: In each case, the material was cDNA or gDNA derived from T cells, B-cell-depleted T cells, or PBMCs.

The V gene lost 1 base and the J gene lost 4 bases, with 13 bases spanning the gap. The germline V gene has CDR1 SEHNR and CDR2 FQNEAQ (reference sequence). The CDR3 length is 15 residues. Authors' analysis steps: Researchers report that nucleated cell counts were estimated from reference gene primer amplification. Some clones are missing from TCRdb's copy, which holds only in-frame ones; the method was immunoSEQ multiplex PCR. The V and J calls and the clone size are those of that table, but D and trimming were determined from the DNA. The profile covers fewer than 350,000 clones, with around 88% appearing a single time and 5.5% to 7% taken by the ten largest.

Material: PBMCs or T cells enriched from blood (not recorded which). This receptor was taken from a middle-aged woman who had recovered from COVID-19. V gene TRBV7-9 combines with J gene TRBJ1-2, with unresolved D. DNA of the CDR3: TGTGCCAGCAGCTTAGATTGGTCAGGAATCTATGGCTACACCTTC. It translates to CASSLDWSGIYGYTF. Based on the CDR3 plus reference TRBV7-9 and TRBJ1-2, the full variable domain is DTGVSQNPRHKITKRGQNVTFRCDPISEHNRLYWYRQTLGQGPEFLTYFQNEAQLEKSRLLSDRFSAERPKGSFSTLEIQRTEQGDSAMYLCASSLDWSGIYGYTFGSGTRLTVV.